One and the same sample provided the 20 T cell receptor beta chains below, sequenced in a study of shared clonotypes between healthy human individuals (dated by TCRdb to the early 2020s). Library preparation used the immunoSEQ multiplex PCR assay. TCRdb stores this immuneACCESS table with in-frame sequences only. Part of the clones is absent; in the studies checked, under half of the shortfall reflects unresolved V genes, and no reason is known for the rest. For this sample there are over a million clones; roughly 96% appear just once. Of the sample, about 1% falls within the top ten clones. Input material: naive CD4+ T cells sorted from blood. Sample cell subset or site, as interpreted from the label and publication: CD45RA+ positively selected. Receptor source: a man aged 30-40 years in good health.

J is TRBJ2-1 and V is TRBV6-4; perhaps TRBD2 as D (6 bases). Trimming pared 3 bases from V and 1 base from J, leaving 10 bases between. The CDR3 has 15 amino acids. Germline V lookup: CDR1 MRHNA, CDR2 SNTAGT. The DNA for the CDR3 is TGTGCCAGCAGTGAGACTAGTCCTTCCTACAATGAGCAGTTCTTC. Protein product: CASSETSPSYNEQFF.

A remark on this clone: One end of the junction is discordant with germline, which a read error may explain. The chain links TRBV30 to TRBJ2-7; a weak D match, TRBD2 (5 bases). This CDR3 is 11 amino acids long. CDR1 and CDR2 from the germline V gene are GTSNPN and SVGIG (reference sequence). The CDR3 nucleotides read TGTGCCTGGAGTGTTCTAGAGGGCACGAACTTC. Protein: CAWSVLEGTNF.

J is TRBJ2-7 and V is TRBV30; 8 bases map to TRBD2. Trimming removed 2 bases from V and 3 bases from J; junction bases left unmatched: 12. The CDR3 contains 16 residues. Germline CDR1 is GTSNPN and CDR2 is SVGIG (reference sequence). The CDR3 coding sequence is TGTGCCTGGAGTCGCGCTATAGCGGGAAGCAGCTACGAGCAGTACTTC. Its translation: CAWSRAIAGSSYEQYF.

V and J are TRBV7-9 and TRBJ1-2, with 10 bases matching TRBD1. The junction had 2 bases not matched to a gene; V was cut back by 3 bases and J by 7 bases. The CDR3 is made up of 13 amino acids. Germline V lookup: CDR1 SEHNR, CDR2 FQNEAQ (reference sequence). Here the CDR3 reads CASSLGQGFGYTF. In nucleotides, the CDR3 is TGTGCCAGCAGCTTGGGACAGGGGTTTGGCTACACCTTC.

The rearrangement uses TRBV18 and TRBJ1-5, with 9 bases identical to TRBD1. This CDR3 is 16 amino acids long. Trimming at V came to 3 bases and at J to 3 bases, leaving 6 bases not matched to a gene. Germline assignment: CDR1 KGHSH and CDR2 LQKENI. CDR3 sequence (DNA): TGTGCCAGCTCACCGGGACAGGGAGCTTTCAATCAGCCCCAGCATTTT. Translated, it gives CASSPGQGAFNQPQHF.

The chain links TRBV7-3 to TRBJ2-7; 11 nucleotides match TRBD2. The CDR3 totals 16 residues. The V gene's germline CDR1 is SGHTA and CDR2 FQGTGA. V dropped 2 bases and J dropped 5; count of bases not matched to a gene: 8. CDR3 sequence reads: CASSLLGGTSGHEQYF. DNA of the CDR3: TGTGCCAGCAGCTTACTTGGTGGGACTAGCGGTCACGAGCAGTACTTC.

This sequence joins TRBV28 and TRBJ2-2; TRBD1 matches 8 bases. V lost 5 bases, J lost 6 bases, and 11 bases stayed unmatched. The CDR3 is made up of 16 amino acids. Germline CDR1 reads MDHEN; CDR2 reads SYDVKM. CDR3 amino acids: CASSPIGQGFPGELFF. The CDR3 DNA reads as TGTGCCAGCAGTCCGATCGGACAGGGTTTCCCCGGGGAGCTGTTTTTT.

The CDR3 spells CASSLPGIGNTEAFF. CDR3 DNA sequence: TGTGCCAGCAGCTTACCAGGGATAGGGAACACTGAAGCTTTCTTT. The chain combines TRBV5-6 with TRBJ1-1, with D perhaps TRBD1 (5 bases). Trimming removed 2 bases from V and 1 base from J, with 12 bases in between. CDR3 size: 15 residues. Germline values: CDR1 SGHDT, CDR2 YYEEEE.

CDR3 sequence (DNA): TGTGCCTGGAGGAAAACCGGGACCCGGCCTCTCTACGAGCAGTACTTC. Its translation is CAWRKTGTRPLYEQYF. The genes are TRBV30 and TRBJ2-7; D may match TRBD1 or TRBD2 (5 bases each). CDR1 is GTSNPN and CDR2 is SVGIG in the germline V gene (reference sequence). The V and J ends lost 3 bases and 3 bases respectively, with 21 bases between them. CDR3 length: 16 amino acids.

The genes are TRBV19 and TRBJ2-7; 7 positions agree with TRBD1. CDR1 is LNHDA and CDR2 is SQIVND in the germline V gene (reference sequence). V shed 6 bases, J shed 2 bases, and the junction held 7 bases outside the gene matches. This CDR3 comprises 14 residues. CDR3 sequence (DNA): TGTGCCAGTAGGGGGACAGCCTCGACCTACGAGCAGTACTTC. Protein: CASRGTASTYEQYF.

The chain links TRBV5-1 to TRBJ2-1, with 8 bases lining up with TRBD2. This CDR3 contains 14 residues. Germline-derived CDR1 and CDR2 are SGHRS and YFSETQ. V dropped 1 base and J dropped 10; count of bases not matched to a gene: 7. The CDR3: CASSLYGRAGEQFF. The CDR3 DNA sequence: TGCGCCAGCAGCTTGTACGGGAGGGCCGGGGAGCAGTTCTTC. The variable domain in full, completed from reference TRBV5-1 and TRBJ2-1, reads KAGVTQTPRYLIKTRGQQVTLSCSPISGHRSVSWYQQTPGQGLQFLFEYFSETQRNKGNFPGRFSGRQFSNSRSEMNVSTLELGDSALYLCASSLYGRAGEQFFGPGTRLTVL.

This clone was seen only once. V is TRBV5-8 and J is TRBJ2-5, with 9 bases identical to TRBD2. The V and J ends lost 1 base and 2 bases, in that order; junction bases with no gene match: 6. The CDR3 contains 16 residues. Germline V gene sequence: CDR1 SGHTS, CDR2 YDEGEE. The CDR3: CASSLSLAGGQETQYF. CDR3 DNA: TGTGCCAGCAGCTTGTCACTCGCGGGAGGGCAAGAGACCCAGTACTTC.

The chain recombines TRBV5-5 with TRBJ2-6; TRBD2 matches at 9 bases. With 4 bases clipped from V and 0 bases from J, the junction kept 5 bases outside the gene matches. The CDR3 sequence is 17 residues long. Germline CDR1 reads SGHKS; CDR2 reads YYEKEE (reference sequence). The CDR3 coding sequence is TGTGCCAGCAGCGTAACTAGCGGGCCCTCTGGGGCCAACGTCCTGACTTTC. This sequence encodes CASSVTSGPSGANVLTF.

This sequence joins TRBV2 and TRBJ1-5; possible D gene TRBD1, 5 bases. The germline V gene has CDR1 SNHLY and CDR2 FYNNEI. V was shortened by 3 bases and J by 6 bases, with 15 bases between the two germline ends. The CDR3 consists of 15 residues. CDR3 bases: TGTGCCAGCAGTGAGTTAGGCCCCCAGGGTCAGCCCCAGCATTTT. It encodes CASSELGPQGQPQHF.

In this sample, this clone turned up once. The J gene is TRBJ2-5, the V gene TRBV6-1; possible D gene TRBD1, 6 bases. The V gene lost 7 bases and the J gene lost 9 bases, with 15 bases spanning the gap. CDR1 is MNHNS, CDR2 SASEGT, per germline. This CDR3 is built from 12 residues. The CDR3: CASNNRDGAQYF. The CDR3 DNA sequence: TGTGCCAGCAATAACAGGGACGGGGCCCAGTACTTC.

CDR3 protein: CASSSAGGLDEQYF. CDR3 coding DNA: TGTGCCAGCAGCTCAGCGGGAGGGCTGGACGAGCAGTACTTC. The rearrangement links TRBV7-3 to TRBJ2-7; 10 nucleotides line up with TRBD2. Germline CDR1 SGHTA, CDR2 FQGTGA. Unmatched junction bases numbered 5, after V lost 4 bases and J lost 5 bases. The CDR3 runs to 14 residues.

The chain couples TRBV5-1 to TRBJ1-5, with D perhaps TRBD1 (6 bases). Germline CDR1 SGHRS, CDR2 YFSETQ. V was pared by 5 bases and J by 5 bases, with 11 bases between. This CDR3 has 13 residues. CDR3 in amino acids: CASRGGEHQPQHF. As DNA, the CDR3 is TGCGCCAGCAGAGGGGGGGAACATCAGCCCCAGCATTTT.

Ten or more counts support this clone. The CDR3 region has the DNA TGTGCCAGCAGCCCGGGGGACGGACGGGAGACCCAGTACTTC. The encoded protein is CASSPGDGRETQYF. This rearrangement joins TRBV7-9 to TRBJ2-5, with D perhaps TRBD2 (6 bases). V lost 5 bases, J lost 5 bases, and 15 bases lay in between. CDR1 and CDR2 (germline): SEHNR, FQNEAQ (reference sequence). The length of the CDR3 is 14 residues.

This rearrangement joins TRBV2 to TRBJ2-3; 7 nucleotides align to TRBD2. This CDR3 region has 16 residues. V lost 6 bases and J lost 2; bases outside the gene matches: 11. Germline CDR1 and CDR2: SNHLY and FYNNEI. The CDR3 is CASSAETGLPTDTQYF. For the CDR3, the DNA is TGTGCCAGCAGCGCAGAAACGGGACTACCCACAGATACGCAGTATTTT.

V usage is TRBV2 and J usage is TRBJ2-5, with 7 bases aligning to TRBD2. CDR3 length: 13 residues. Trimming removed 6 bases from V and 4 bases from J; junction bases left unmatched: 5. Germline V CDR1 and CDR2: SNHLY, FYNNEI. CDR3 DNA sequence: TGTGCCAGCAGGGTGCGGGAGTTAGAGACCCAGTACTTC. This codes for CASRVRELETQYF.